This TCR beta chain was documented in a study of tumor and adjacent non-tumor tissue in lung cancer listed by TCRdb under 2018. Regarding the research as a whole: Patients with adenocarcinoma (12), squamous cell carcinoma (2) and small cell lung cancer (1) were included in the cohort. Among the approximately 15 patients, ages ranged from roughly 30 to 76 years, approximately ten were men and 5 were women, and disease was TNM stage I to III. In total, sequencing yielded under 150 million productive TCRbeta reads, which works out to an average of about 4.2 million reads per sample. The study compared bulk TCRbeta repertoires between lung tumor tissue and matched distant non-tumor lung tissue from over twelve lung cancer patients. For each patient, one tumor sample and one normal lung sample were taken, giving thirty paired specimens that underwent TCRbeta CDR3 sequencing. General conclusions and limits of the study: Tumor tissue showed significantly greater TCR diversity (inverse Simpson) than normal lung tissue (about 400 vs 150, P = 0.0075, Mann-Whitney U test). TCR diversity was significantly higher in younger patients, and greater tumor TCR diversity was associated with shorter overall survival and shorter disease-free survival. The methods do not name the sequencing platform or mention unique molecular identifiers. In normal lung, the top 100 clones accounted for a significantly larger cumulative share of the repertoire than in tumor tissue. Only approximately 14 patients were included in the cohort, and the need for larger samples and more detailed clinical data was noted by the authors. Because peripheral blood was not sequenced, the blood TCRbeta repertoires of the lung cancer patients in the study went unexamined.

RNA was isolated from bulk, unsorted tissue, and RNA quality was assessed with a NanoDrop ND-1000 and an Agilent 2100. Normal lung samples were distant non-tumor tissue taken more than 3 cm from the tumor edge. All donors had newly diagnosed lung cancer, had not received prior chemotherapy, and were admitted for thoracic surgery in China between August and November 2014. The study excluded patients who had received radiotherapy or chemotherapy before or who had another cancer at the same time. Surgical tissue pieces of 1-2 cm3 were preserved in RNAlater solution and were kept at -80 degrees C until use. Notes on this clonotype: It lacks a known antigen. One end of the junction varies from germline; a read error may be responsible.

CDR1 and CDR2, per the germline V gene, are SGHNT and YENEEA. From the cysteine through the phenylalanine, the CDR3 covers 13 amino acids. The CDR3 DNA has 39 bases and is translated from base 1. Libraries were built with multiplex PCR. The sequencing machine was an Illumina HiSeq 2500. TCRbeta libraries were constructed through three rounds of nested PCR with primers (Table S4) according to protocols adapted from ARM-PCR. Before sequencing, PCR products of 200-500 bp were excised from the gel and purified with the QIAquick gel extraction kit. Per the source publication's procedure: Reads were cleaned with Trimmomatic, merged with FLASH into complete CDR3 sequences, and assigned to V(D)J germline segments with MiTCR. VDJtools was used to compute clonal diversity as the inverse Simpson's index. In-frame sequences without a premature stop codon were defined as productive reads. Clones were called with MiXCR by TCRdb after fastp trimmed the public reads at Q25, and only in-frame beta chains were retained. For every CDR3 protein sequence, its rows merge into one entry that carries the most common genes and DNA. V and J calls and clone size were set by TCRdb, not the authors. For this sample there are roughly 74,000 distinct CDR3 sequences; over 60% appear just once. The top ten constitute about two fifths of the sample.

Material: distant non-tumor lung tissue. The chain employs TRBV11-3 and TRBJ1-2, with the D gene uncertain. This TCR came from a man aged 70-80 years with non-small cell lung cancer. Read as DNA, the sequence is TGTGCTAGCAGCTTAGTTATGGGCTATGGCTACACCTTC. Its protein product is CASSLVMGYGYTF.